These 11 T cell receptor beta chains share one sample of origin, sequenced in a study of blood T cell repertoires in COVID-19. Assay used: immunoSEQ multiplex PCR; TCRdb lists only in-frame clones, some missing. The data hold 55,000 to 70,000 clones, with around three quarters observed a single time. The sequenced sample consisted of peripheral blood. These receptors were obtained from a man between 60 and 70 years old with acute or convalescent COVID-19.

The gene calls are TRBV7-2 and TRBJ2-7; 9 positions match TRBD1. Germline V gives CDR1 SGHTA, CDR2 FQGNSA. The CDR3 runs 16 residues. With 2 bases clipped from V and 1 base from J, the junction kept 6 bases outside the gene matches. CDR3 coding DNA: TGTGCCAGCAGCTTACGCCGGACAGGGGCTTCCTACGAGCAGTACTTC. Translating gives CASSLRRTGASYEQYF.

The chain recombines TRBV5-1 with TRBJ2-3; D is unresolved. CDR3 length: 12 amino acids. The V end lost 0 bases, the J end lost 4 bases, and 3 bases lay between the germline ends. In germline, CDR1 is SGHRS, CDR2 YFSETQ. In DNA, the CDR3 is TGCGCCAGCAGCTTGGCGTCAGATACGCAGTATTTT. It translates to CASSLASDTQYF.

The chain carries TRBV7-2 and TRBJ1-1; 8 nucleotides agree with TRBD1. The CDR3 is made up of 14 amino acids. Germline trimming cut 7 bases from V and 4 bases from J; bases unmatched to any gene: 8. Germline CDR1 is SGHTA and CDR2 is FQGNSA. CDR3 sequence: CASTHRDRGTEAFF. In DNA, the CDR3 is TGTGCCAGCACCCATAGAGACAGGGGCACTGAAGCTTTCTTT.

This chain uses TRBV6-6 with TRBJ1-3; no clear D. CDR3 length equals 14 residues. Germline loops: CDR1 MNHNY, CDR2 SVGAGI (reference sequence). The V end lost 2 bases, the J end lost 4 bases, and 9 bases lay between the germline ends. Written as DNA, the CDR3 is TGTGCCAGCAGTTACACGGGGAACGGAAACACCATATATTTT. This gives the protein CASSYTGNGNTIYF.

The chain uses TRBV25-1 and TRBJ2-5; D remains unclear. CDR3 length: 13 amino acids. V was shortened by 6 bases and J by 2 bases, with 10 bases between the two germline ends. Per germline, CDR1 MGHDK and CDR2 SYGVNS. Here the CDR3 reads CASRQVAQETQYF. In nucleotides, the CDR3 is TGTGCCAGCAGGCAGGTCGCACAAGAGACCCAGTACTTC.

About this clone itself: The germline gene is not matched at one end of the junction; a read error may be the cause. This chain connects TRBV11-2 to TRBJ1-1, with D possibly being TRBD1 (6 bases). The CDR3 is 15 amino acids. CDR1 SGHAT and CDR2 FQNNGV come from the germline V gene. The CDR3, as DNA: TGTGCCAGCAGCTCGCTCAGGGGCCCGAACGGGTTGCGCGTCTTT. This sequence encodes CASSSLRGPNGLRVF.

The chain links TRBV30 to TRBJ1-6; D gene unclear. CDR1 GTSNPN and CDR2 SVGIG come from the germline V gene (reference sequence). V gave up 0 bases and J gave up 8 bases, with 11 bases separating them. CDR3 length equals 14 residues. CDR3 in amino acids: CAWSVTAGDSPLHF. CDR3 DNA sequence: TGTGCCTGGAGTGTGACGGCGGGAGATTCACCCCTCCACTTT.

In this sample, this clone turned up once. CDR3 coding DNA: TGTGCCAGCAGCCGGGAGGGAAATTCACCCCTCCACTTT. Its translation is CASSREGNSPLHF. This chain joins TRBV7-9 and TRBJ1-6; no firm D call. The V gene's germline CDR1 is SEHNR and CDR2 FQNEAQ (reference sequence). V was clipped by 5 bases and J by 7 bases, with 9 bases between them. The CDR3 totals 13 residues.

The CDR3 sequence is CAISESSGDTQYF. DNA for the CDR3: TGTGCCATCAGTGAGTCGAGTGGAGATACGCAGTATTTT. The J gene is TRBJ2-3, the V gene TRBV10-3; no clear D gene. The V and J ends lost 0 bases and 5 bases respectively, with 6 bases between them. Germline CDR1 ENHRY, CDR2 SYGVKD. The CDR3 extends over 13 amino acids.

This clone occurred a few times. The chain links TRBV19 to TRBJ1-2; possibly TRBD1 for D (5 bases). This CDR3 is built from 13 residues. Germline loops: CDR1 LNHDA, CDR2 SQIVND (reference sequence). V lost 10 bases and J lost 1, with 13 bases in between. The CDR3 DNA reads TGTGCCACCAGGGACTTTAATAACTATGGCTACACCTTC. It specifies CATRDFNNYGYTF.

This clone has more than one count but fewer than ten. Here the CDR3 reads CAISVGGDYGYTF. The CDR3 bases are TGTGCCATCAGTGTTGGAGGGGACTATGGCTACACCTTC. The chain recombines TRBV10-3 with TRBJ1-2, with D perhaps TRBD1 (5 bases). V lost 4 bases to trimming and J lost 3 bases, with 9 bases between them. The CDR3 is 13 amino acids. CDR1 and CDR2 (germline): ENHRY, SYGVKD.